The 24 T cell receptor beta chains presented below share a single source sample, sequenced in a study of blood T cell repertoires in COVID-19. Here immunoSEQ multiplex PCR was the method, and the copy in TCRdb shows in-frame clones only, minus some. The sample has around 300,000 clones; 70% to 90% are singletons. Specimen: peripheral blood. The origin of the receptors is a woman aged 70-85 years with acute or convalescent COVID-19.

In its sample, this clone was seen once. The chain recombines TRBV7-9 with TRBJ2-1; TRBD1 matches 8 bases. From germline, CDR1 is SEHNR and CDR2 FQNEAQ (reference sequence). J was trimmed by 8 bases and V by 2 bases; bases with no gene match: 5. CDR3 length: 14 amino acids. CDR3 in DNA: TGTGCCAGCAGCTTATCCAGGGGGCCCCATGAGCAGTTCTTC. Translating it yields CASSLSRGPHEQFF.

The CDR3 loop is CSASTGLDYGYTF. The CDR3 DNA sequence: TGCAGTGCTAGTACCGGGTTGGACTATGGCTACACCTTC. The chain recombines TRBV20-1 with TRBJ1-2; no firm D call. CDR3 size: 13 residues. Trimming cost V 3 bases and J 3 bases, with 11 bases left between them. Germline loops: CDR1 DFQATT, CDR2 SNEGSKA (reference sequence).

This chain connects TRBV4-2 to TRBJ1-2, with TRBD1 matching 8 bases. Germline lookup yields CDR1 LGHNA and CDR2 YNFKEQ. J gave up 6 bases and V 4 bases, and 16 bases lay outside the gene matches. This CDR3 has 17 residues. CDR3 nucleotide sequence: TGTGCCAGCAGCCCCCTGCCAACGCCCCAGGGGGCGGATGGCTACACCTTC. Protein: CASSPLPTPQGADGYTF.

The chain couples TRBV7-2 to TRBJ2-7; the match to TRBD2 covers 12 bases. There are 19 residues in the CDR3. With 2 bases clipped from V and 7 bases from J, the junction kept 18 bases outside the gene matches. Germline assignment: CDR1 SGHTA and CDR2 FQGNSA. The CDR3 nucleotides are TGTGCCAGCAGCTTAAGGCCCCGCCGACTAGCGGGGGCCCGGGGGGAGCAGTACTTC. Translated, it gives CASSLRPRRLAGARGEQYF. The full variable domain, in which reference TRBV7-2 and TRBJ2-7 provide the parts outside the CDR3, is GAGVSQSPSNKVTEKGKDVELRCDPISGHTALYWYRQSLGQGLEFLIYFQGNSAPDKSGLPSDRFSAERTGGSVSTLTIQRTQQEDSAVYLCASSLRPRRLAGARGEQYFGPGTRLTVT.

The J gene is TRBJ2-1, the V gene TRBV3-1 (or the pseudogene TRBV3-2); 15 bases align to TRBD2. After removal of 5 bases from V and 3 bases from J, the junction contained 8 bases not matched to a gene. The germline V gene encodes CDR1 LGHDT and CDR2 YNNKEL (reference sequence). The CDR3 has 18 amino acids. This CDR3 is CASSTGTSGGSLYNEQFF. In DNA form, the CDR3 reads TGTGCCAGCAGCACCGGGACTAGCGGGGGGTCCCTCTACAATGAGCAGTTCTTC.

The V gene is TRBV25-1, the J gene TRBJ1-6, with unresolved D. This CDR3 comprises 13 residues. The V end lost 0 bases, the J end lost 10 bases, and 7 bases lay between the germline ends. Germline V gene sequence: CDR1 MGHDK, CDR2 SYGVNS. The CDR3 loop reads CASSEYTESPLHF. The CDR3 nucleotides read TGTGCCAGCAGTGAATATACTGAGTCACCCCTCCACTTT.

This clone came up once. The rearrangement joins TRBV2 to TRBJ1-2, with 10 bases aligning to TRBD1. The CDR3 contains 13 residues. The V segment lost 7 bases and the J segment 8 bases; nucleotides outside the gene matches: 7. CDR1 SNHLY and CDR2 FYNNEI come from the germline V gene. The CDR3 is CASTRQGARGYTF. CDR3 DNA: TGTGCCAGCACCCGACAGGGGGCGAGAGGCTACACCTTC.

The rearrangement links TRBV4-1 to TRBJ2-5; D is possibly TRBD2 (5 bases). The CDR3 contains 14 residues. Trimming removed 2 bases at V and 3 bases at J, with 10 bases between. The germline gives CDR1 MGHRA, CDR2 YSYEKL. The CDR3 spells CASSQMPREETQYF. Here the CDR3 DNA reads TGCGCCAGCAGCCAAATGCCGCGGGAAGAGACCCAGTACTTC.

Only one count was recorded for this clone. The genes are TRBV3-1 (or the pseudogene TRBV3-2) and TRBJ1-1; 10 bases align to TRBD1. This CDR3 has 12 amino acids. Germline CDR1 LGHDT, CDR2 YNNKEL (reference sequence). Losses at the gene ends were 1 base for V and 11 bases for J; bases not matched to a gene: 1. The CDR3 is CASSQGTGGAFF. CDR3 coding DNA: TGTGCCAGCAGCCAAGGGACAGGGGGGGCTTTCTTT.

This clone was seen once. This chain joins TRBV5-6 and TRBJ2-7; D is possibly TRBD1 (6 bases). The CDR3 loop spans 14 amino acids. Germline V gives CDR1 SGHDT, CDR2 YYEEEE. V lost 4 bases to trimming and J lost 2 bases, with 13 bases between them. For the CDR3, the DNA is TGTGCCAGCAGCGTGGGGGCTAAAACCTACGAGCAGTACTTC. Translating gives CASSVGAKTYEQYF.

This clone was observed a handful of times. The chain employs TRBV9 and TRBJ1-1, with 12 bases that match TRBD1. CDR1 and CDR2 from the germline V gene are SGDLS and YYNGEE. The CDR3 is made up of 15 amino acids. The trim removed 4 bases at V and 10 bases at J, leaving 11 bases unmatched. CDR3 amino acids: CASSPDPGQGARAFF. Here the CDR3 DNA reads TGTGCCAGCAGCCCCGATCCGGGACAGGGGGCGCGAGCTTTCTTT.

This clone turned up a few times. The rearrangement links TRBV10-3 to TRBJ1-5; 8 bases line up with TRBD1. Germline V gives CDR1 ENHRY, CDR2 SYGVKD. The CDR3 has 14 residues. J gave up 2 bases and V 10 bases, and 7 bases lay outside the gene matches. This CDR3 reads CASQGAGGNQPQHF. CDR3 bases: TGTGCCAGTCAGGGGGCAGGGGGCAATCAGCCCCAGCATTTT.

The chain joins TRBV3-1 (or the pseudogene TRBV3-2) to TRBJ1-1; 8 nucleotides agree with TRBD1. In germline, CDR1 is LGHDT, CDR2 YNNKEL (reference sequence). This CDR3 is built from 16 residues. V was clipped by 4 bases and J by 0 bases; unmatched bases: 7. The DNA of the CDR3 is TGTGCCAGCAGCCTGCAGGGGGCGAGGGTGAACACTGAAGCTTTCTTT. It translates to CASSLQGARVNTEAFF.

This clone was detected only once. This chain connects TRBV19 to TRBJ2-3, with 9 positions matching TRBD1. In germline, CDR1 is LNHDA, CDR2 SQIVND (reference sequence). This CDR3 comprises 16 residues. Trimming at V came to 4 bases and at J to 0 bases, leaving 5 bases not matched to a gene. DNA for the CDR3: TGTGCCAGTAGTAGGCGGACAGGGGCTAGCACAGATACGCAGTATTTT. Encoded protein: CASSRRTGASTDTQYF.

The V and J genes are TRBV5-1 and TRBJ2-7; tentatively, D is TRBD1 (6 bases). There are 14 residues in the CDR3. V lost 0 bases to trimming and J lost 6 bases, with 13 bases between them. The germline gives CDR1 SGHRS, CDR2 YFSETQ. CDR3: CASSLDSQGREQYF. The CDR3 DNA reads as TGCGCCAGCAGCTTGGATTCTCAGGGGCGCGAGCAGTACTTC.

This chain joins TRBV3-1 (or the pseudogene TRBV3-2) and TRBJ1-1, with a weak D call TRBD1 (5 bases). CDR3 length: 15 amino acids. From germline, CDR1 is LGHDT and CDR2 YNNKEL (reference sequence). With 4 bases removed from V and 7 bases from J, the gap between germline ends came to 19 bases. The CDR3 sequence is CASSRSTVLSVEAFF. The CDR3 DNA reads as TGTGCCAGCAGCCGCTCGACAGTCTTATCGGTTGAAGCTTTCTTT.

CDR3 coding DNA: TGTGCCAGCAGCGGAACCCGGGACACTGTGTATGGCTACACCTTC. It is translated as CASSGTRDTVYGYTF. This chain connects TRBV7-8 to TRBJ1-2; possibly TRBD1 for D (6 bases). The V and J ends lost 5 bases and 5 bases respectively, with 18 bases between them. Germline lookup yields CDR1 SGHVS and CDR2 FQNEAQ. CDR3 length: 15 amino acids.

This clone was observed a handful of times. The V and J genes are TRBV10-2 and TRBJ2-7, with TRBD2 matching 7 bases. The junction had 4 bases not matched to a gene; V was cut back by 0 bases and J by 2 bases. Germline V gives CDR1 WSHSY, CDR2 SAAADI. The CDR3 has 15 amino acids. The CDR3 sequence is CASSESRLAPYEQYF. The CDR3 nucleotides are TGCGCCAGCAGTGAGTCTCGACTAGCACCCTACGAGCAGTACTTC.

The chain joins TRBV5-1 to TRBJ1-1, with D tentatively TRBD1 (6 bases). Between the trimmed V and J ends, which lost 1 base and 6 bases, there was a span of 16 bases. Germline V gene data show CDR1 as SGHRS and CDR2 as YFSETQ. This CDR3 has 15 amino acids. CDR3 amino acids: CASSLSAGAGAEAFF. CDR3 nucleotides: TGCGCCAGCAGCTTGTCAGCGGGGGCTGGGGCTGAAGCTTTCTTT.

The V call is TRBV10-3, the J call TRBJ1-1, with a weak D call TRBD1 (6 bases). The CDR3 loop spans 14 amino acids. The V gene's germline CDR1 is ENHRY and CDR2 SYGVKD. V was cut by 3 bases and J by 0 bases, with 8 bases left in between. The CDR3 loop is CAISDRGMNTEAFF. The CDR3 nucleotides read TGTGCCATCAGTGACAGGGGCATGAACACTGAAGCTTTCTTT.

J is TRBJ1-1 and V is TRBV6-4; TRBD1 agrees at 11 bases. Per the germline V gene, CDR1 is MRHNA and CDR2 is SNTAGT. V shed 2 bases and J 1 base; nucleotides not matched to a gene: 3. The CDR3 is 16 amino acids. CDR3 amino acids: CASSDMDRGRNTEAFF. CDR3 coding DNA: TGTGCCAGCAGTGACATGGACAGGGGGCGGAACACTGAAGCTTTCTTT.

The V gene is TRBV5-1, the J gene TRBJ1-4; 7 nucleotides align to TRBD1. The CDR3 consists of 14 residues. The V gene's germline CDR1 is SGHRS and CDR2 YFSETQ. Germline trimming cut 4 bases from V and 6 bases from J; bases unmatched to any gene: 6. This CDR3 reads CASSRGGQDEKLFF. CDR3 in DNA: TGCGCCAGCAGCAGAGGGGGCCAGGATGAAAAACTGTTTTTT.

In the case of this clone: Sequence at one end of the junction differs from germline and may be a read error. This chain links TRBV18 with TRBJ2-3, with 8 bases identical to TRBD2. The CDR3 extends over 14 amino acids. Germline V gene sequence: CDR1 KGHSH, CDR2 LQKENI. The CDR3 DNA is TGTGCCAGCACACCGGGACTAGGGACAGATACGCAGTATTTT. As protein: CASTPGLGTDTQYF.

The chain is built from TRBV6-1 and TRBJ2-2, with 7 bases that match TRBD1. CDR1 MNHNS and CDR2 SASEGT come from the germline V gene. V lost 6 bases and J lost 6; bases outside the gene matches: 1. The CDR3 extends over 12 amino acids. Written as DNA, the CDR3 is TGTGCCAGCAGAACAGGGGCCGGGGAGCTGTTTTTT. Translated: CASRTGAGELFF.